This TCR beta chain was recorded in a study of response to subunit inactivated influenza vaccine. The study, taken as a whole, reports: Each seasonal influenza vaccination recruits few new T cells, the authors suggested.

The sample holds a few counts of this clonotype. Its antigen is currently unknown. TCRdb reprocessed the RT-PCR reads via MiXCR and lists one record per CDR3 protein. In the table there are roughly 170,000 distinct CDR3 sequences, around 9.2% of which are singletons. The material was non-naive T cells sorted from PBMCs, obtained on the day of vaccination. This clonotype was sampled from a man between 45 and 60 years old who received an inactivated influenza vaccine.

The DNA for the CDR3 is TGTGCCAGCAGTTATTGGAGCTCTGGGGCCAACGTCCTGACTTTC. Translation: CASSYWSSGANVLTF. The chain joins TRBV6-5 to TRBJ2-6; D ambiguous. Germline assignment: CDR1 MNHEY and CDR2 SVGAGI. V lost 3 bases to trimming and J lost 0 bases, with 6 bases between them. The CDR3 has 15 amino acids.